The source of this T cell receptor beta chain is a study of PD-1 blockade in classical Hodgkin lymphoma. Measured with immunoSEQ multiplex PCR; TCRdb has only the in-frame clones, and not every one. The sample consists of tens of thousands of clones, around 93% of them appearing once. General observations from the study: Later analyses included only patients treated at least 1 year post-ASCT. Lower baseline TCR diversity marked trial partial responders and progressors.

On this clone itself: Its specificity is unknown.

Following autologous stem cell transplantation, relapse occurred in every patient, and exposure to brentuximab vedotin varied. Trimming at V came to 0 bases and at J to 1 base, leaving 7 bases not matched to a gene. Germline lookup yields CDR1 SGDLS and CDR2 YYNGEE. There are 18 residues in the CDR3. The material was peripheral blood mononuclear cells (PBMCs), obtained at baseline. The clonotype originates from a human donor with classical Hodgkin lymphoma. The chain couples TRBV9 to TRBJ2-5; 12 bases align to TRBD2. The CDR3, as DNA: TGTGCCAGCAGCGTAGGGGGAGGACTAGCGGGACTCCAAGAGACCCAGTACTTC. The encoded protein is CASSVGGGLAGLQETQYF.